The clone carrying this TCR beta chain appeared a few times. The sample originates from a study of human T cells and chemical hapten exposure. Turning to the study itself: On the upper back, patch tests were applied with 0.01% DPC and read at 6 days.

Authors' data handling: Sampled TCR counts reached a median of roughly 100,000 per sample, with values ranging from roughly 20,000 to 700,000. Each CDR3 protein gets one entry after TCRdb re-called the RACE reads with MiXCR. What appears here as the V and J calls and clone size reflects TCRdb's work, not the paper's. The repertoire consists of tens of thousands of distinct CDR3 sequences, with nearly 10% occurring once and the leading ten covering around 4%. The CDR3 runs to 13 residues. The ends lost 10 bases at V and 7 bases at J; junction bases unmatched: 6. From germline, CDR1 is WSHSY and CDR2 SAAADI. Described time point: pre-sensitization, week 0. Treatment indicated: therapeutic diphenylcyclopropenone sensitization with weekly scalp DPC. The drawing of blood occurred before each patch test was applied.

The chain uses TRBV10-2 and TRBJ2-1, with TRBD2 matching 11 bases. The source material was whole blood, sampled in connection with sensitization to the hapten diphenylcyclopropenone (DPC). This clonotype originated in a woman aged 40-49 years with alopecia areata. Some clones in this sample may be carry-over from other donors' samples. The CDR3, as DNA: TGCGCCACCCGACTAGCGGGGATAAATGAGCAGTTCTTC. Translation: CATRLAGINEQFF.